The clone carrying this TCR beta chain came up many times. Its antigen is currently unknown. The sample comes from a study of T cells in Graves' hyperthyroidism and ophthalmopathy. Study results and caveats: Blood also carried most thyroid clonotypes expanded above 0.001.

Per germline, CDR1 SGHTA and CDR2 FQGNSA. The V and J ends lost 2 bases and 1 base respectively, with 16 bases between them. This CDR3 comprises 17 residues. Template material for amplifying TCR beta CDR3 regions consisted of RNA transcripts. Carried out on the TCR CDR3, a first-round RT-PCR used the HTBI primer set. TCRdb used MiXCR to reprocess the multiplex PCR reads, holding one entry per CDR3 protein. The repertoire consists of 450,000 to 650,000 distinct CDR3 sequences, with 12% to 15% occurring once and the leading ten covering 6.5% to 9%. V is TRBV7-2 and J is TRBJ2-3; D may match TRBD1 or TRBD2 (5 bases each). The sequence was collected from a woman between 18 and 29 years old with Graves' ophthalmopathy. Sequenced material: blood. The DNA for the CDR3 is TGTGCCAGCAGCTTAACGGACGGGGTGGGGCGCACAGATACGCAGTATTTT. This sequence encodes CASSLTDGVGRTDTQYF.